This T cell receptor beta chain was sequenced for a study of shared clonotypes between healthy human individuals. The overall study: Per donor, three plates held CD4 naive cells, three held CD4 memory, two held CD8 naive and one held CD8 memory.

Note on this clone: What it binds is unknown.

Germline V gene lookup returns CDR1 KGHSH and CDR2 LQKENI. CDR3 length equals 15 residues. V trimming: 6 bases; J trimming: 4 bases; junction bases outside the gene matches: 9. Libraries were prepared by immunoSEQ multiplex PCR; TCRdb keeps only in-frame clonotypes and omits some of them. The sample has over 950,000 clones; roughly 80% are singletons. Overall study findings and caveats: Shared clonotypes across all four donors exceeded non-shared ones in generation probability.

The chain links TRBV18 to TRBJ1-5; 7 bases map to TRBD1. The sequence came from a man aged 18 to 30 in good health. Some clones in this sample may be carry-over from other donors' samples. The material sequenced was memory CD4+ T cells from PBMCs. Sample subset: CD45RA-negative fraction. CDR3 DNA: TGTGCCAGCTCTCGGACAGGACTCAATAATCAGCCCCAGCATTTT. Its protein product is CASSRTGLNNQPQHF.